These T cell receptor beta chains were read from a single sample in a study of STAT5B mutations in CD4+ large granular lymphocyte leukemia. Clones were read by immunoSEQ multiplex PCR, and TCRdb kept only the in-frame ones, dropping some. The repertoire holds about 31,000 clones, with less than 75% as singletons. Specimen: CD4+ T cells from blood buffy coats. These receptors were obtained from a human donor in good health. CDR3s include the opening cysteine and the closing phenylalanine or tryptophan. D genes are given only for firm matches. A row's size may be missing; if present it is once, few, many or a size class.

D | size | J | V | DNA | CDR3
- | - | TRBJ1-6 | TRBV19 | TGTGCCAGTAGGGAGGGCAGCCCTCTCTCACCCCTCCACTTT | CASREGSPLSPLHF
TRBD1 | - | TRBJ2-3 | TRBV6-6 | TGTGCCAGCAGTTATACATGGGCAGGGGGCAAGGATACGCAGTATTTT | CASSYTWAGGKDTQYF
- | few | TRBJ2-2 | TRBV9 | TGTGCCAGCAGCGTTCTAAAAGGGGGTTCGGCTACCGGGGAGCTGTTTTTT | CASSVLKGGSATGELFF
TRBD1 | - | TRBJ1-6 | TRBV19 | TGTGCCAGTAGTACTTTACAGGGGGTAATGAATTCACCCCTCCACTTT | CASSTLQGVMNSPLHF
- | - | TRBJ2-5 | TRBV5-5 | TGTGCCAGCAGCTTGGACTTCCAAGAGACCCAGTACTTC | CASSLDFQETQYF
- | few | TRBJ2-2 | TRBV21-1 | TGTGCCAGGGGACATGGGTGGAAGCTGGATCCCACCGGGGAGCTGTTTTTT | CARGHGWKLDPTGELFF
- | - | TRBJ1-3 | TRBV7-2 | TGTGCCAGCAGCTTGGGGGGACGGAACTCTGGAAACACCATATATTTT | CASSLGGRNSGNTIYF
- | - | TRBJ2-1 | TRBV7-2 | TGTGCCAGCAGCACCCTATTGGTGGGGGGAGACAATGAGCAGTTCTTC | CASSTLLVGGDNEQFF
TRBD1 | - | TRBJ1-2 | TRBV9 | TGTGCCAGCAGCGTAGGAACACTCCTAACGGACAGGGGCGACTATGGCTACACCTTC | CASSVGTLLTDRGDYGYTF
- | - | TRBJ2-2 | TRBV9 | TGTGCCAGCAGCGTAGGTGGGACCCTAAGCGGGGAGCTGTTTTTT | CASSVGGTLSGELFF
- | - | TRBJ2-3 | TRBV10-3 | TGTGCCATCAGTGAGGCGGATACGCAGTATTTT | CAISEADTQYF
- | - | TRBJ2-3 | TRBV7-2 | TGTGCCAGCAGTCCCGGGATAGTCAGCACAGATACGCAGTATTTT | CASSPGIVSTDTQYF
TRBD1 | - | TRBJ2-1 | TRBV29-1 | TGCAGCGTTGGGCCGACAGGGGGTGGAGAGCAGTTCTTC | CSVGPTGGGEQFF
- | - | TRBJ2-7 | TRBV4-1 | TGCGCCAGCAGCCAAGAGGGTCAATTCTACGAGCAGTACTTC | CASSQEGQFYEQYF
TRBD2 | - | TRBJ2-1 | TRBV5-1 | TGCGCCAGCAGCTTGGATCGGGGGGGTGGCAATGAGCAGTTCTTC | CASSLDRGGGNEQFF
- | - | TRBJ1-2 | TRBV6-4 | TGTGCCAGCAGTGACACGATCGGGTATGGCTACACCTTC | CASSDTIGYGYTF
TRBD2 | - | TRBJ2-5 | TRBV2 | TGTGCCAGCAGTGAAGGGGGGGGGAAGACCCAGTACTTC | CASSEGGGKTQYF
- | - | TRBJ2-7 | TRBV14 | TGTGCCAGCAGCCAAGGTGTAAACAAGTCCAAGGGATACGAGCAGTACTTC | CASSQGVNKSKGYEQYF
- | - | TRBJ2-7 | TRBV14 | TGTGCCAGCAGCACCCGCAGAGGGGGATCCTACGAGCAGTACTTC | CASSTRRGGSYEQYF
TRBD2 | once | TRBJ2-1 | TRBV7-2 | TGTGCCAGCAGCCTAATGCGGGGGGGCCGGGATGAGCAGTTCTTC | CASSLMRGGRDEQFF
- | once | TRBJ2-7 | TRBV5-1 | TGCGCCAGCAGCTTGGCGGCAGGGGCCGTCTCCTACGAGCAGTACTTC | CASSLAAGAVSYEQYF
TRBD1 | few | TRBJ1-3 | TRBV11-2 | TGTGCCAGCAGCCCGGGGACAGCTTCTGGAAACACCATATATTTT | CASSPGTASGNTIYF
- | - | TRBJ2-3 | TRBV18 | TGTGCCAGCTCACCTGGGACTTACACAGATACGCAGTATTTT | CASSPGTYTDTQYF
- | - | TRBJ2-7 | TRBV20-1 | TGCAGTGCTTGGAGTTCCTACGAGCAGTACTTC | CSAWSSYEQYF
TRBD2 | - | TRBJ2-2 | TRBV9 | TGTGCCAGCAGCGTAGGGGGACTAGCGTACGGCACCGGGGAGCTGTTTTTT | CASSVGGLAYGTGELFF
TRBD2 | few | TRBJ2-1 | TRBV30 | TGTGCCTGTAGTAGGATAGCGGGGATGTTCTTC | CACSRIAGMFF
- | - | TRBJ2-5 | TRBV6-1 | TGTGCCAGCAGTCGTACTCTAGCGTCCGAAGAGACCCAGTACTTC | CASSRTLASEETQYF
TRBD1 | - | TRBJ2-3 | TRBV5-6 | TGTGCCAGCAGCCGGGGACAGGGTCGTCCAGATACGCAGTATTTT | CASSRGQGRPDTQYF
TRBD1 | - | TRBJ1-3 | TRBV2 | TGTGCCAGCAGTGAAGTACAGGGACAGATGAGCTCTGGAAACACCATATATTTT | CASSEVQGQMSSGNTIYF
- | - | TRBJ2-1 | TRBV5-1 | TGCGCCAGCAGCTTGATGGGCGGACAGTCCTACAATGAGCAGTTCTTC | CASSLMGGQSYNEQFF
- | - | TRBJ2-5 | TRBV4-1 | TGCGCCAGCAGCCAAGATTGGCCAGGGGGCGGGGGGACCCAGTACTTC | CASSQDWPGGGGTQYF
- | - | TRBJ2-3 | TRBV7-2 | TGTGCCAGCAGCTTAGAGTCTCGGACTTCAGATACGCAGTATTTT | CASSLESRTSDTQYF
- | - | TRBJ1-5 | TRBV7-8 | TGTGCCAGCAGCTTAGGGGTGGGATTCGGGCAGCCCCAGCATTTT | CASSLGVGFGQPQHF
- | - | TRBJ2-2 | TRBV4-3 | TGCGCCAGCAGCCAAGTCAGGGCCACCGGGGAGCTGTTTTTT | CASSQVRATGELFF
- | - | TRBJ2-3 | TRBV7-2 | TGTGCCAGCAAGGGTGGGGGCCCTAGCACAGATACGCAGTATTTT | CASKGGGPSTDTQYF
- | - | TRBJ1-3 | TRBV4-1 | TGCGCCAGCAGCCAGATAGCGGGGCCTGGAAACACCATATATTTT | CASSQIAGPGNTIYF
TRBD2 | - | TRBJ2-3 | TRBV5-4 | TGTGCCAGCAGCTTTCCGCGGGGGGGTCGGCATAGCACAGATACGCAGTATTTT | CASSFPRGGRHSTDTQYF
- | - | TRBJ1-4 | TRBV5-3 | TGTGCCAGAAGCGACTACCAGCGATCCAATGAAAAACTGTTTTTT | CARSDYQRSNEKLFF
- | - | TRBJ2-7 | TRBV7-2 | TGTGCCAGCAGCCCGTTTGGATCGGGACAAGGGTCCCGCGAGCAGTACTTC | CASSPFGSGQGSREQYF
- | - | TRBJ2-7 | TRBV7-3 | TGTGCCAGCAGCCCGAACCCCGGGACTTTCTACGAGCAGTACTTC | CASSPNPGTFYEQYF
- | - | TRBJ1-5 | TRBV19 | TGTGCCAGTAGGGGGGGGGTTGGCAATCAGCCCCAGCATTTT | CASRGGVGNQPQHF
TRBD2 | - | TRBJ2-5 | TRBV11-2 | TGTGCCAGCAGCTTGTCGCGCGGGGGGGATGGTCAAGAGACCCAGTACTTC | CASSLSRGGDGQETQYF
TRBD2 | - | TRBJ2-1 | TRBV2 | TGTGCCAGCAGTGAATTAGCGGGGGCGAATGAGCAGTTCTTC | CASSELAGANEQFF
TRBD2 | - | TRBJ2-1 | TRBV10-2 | TGCGCCAGCAGTGAAACTAGCGGGGGAACCCGGGGGCAGTTCTTC | CASSETSGGTRGQFF
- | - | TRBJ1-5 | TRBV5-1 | TGCGCCAGCAGCTCCGGGGTCACAAGGGATTCACCCCAGCATTTT | CASSSGVTRDSPQHF
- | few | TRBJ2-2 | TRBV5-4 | TGTGCCAGCAGTTATGGATCGACTGGGGAGCTGTTTTTT | CASSYGSTGELFF
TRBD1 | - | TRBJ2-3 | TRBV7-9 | TGTGCCAGCAGACCTAAACCCCGGGACAGGGAGTCAGATACGCAGTATTTT | CASRPKPRDRESDTQYF
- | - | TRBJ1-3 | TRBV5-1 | TGCGCCAGCAGCTCGCAGGCTTCTGGAAACACCATATATTTT | CASSSQASGNTIYF
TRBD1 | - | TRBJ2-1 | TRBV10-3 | TGTGCCACGAGACAGGGGGCGGTTAATGAGCAGTTCTTC | CATRQGAVNEQFF
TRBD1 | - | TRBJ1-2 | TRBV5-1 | TGCGCCAGCAGCTTTGGACAGGAGGGTGGCTATGGCTACACCTTC | CASSFGQEGGYGYTF
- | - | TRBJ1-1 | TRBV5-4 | TGTGCCAGCAGCGCGACAAGAATGACGAACACTGAAGCTTTCTTT | CASSATRMTNTEAFF
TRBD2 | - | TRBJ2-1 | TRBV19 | TGTGCGGCTAGCGGAAGGAACAATGAGCAGTTCTTC | CAASGRNNEQFF
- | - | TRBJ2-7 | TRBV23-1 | TGCGCCAGCCGCCCCCTGTGCCCCAGCTCCTACGAGCAGTACTTC | CASRPLCPSSYEQYF
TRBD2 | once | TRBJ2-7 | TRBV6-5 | TGTGCCAGCAGTTACGGGGTTAGCGGGGGCTCCTACGAGCAGTACTTC | CASSYGVSGGSYEQYF